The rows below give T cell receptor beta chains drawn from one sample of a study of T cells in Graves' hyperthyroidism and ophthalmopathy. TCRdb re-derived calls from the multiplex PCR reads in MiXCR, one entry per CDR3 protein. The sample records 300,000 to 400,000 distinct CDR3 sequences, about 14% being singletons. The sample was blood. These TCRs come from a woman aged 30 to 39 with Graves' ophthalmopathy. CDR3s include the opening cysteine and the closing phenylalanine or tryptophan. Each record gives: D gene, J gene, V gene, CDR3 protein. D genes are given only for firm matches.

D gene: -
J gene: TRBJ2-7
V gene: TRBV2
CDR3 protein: CASSEVRRYEQYF

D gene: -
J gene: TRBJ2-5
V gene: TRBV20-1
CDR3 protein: CSASLWGGETQYF

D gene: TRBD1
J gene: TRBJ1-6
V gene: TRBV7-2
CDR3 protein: CASTWEGAPDSPLHF

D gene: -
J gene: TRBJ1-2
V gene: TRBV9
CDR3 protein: CASSGGQKGYGYTF

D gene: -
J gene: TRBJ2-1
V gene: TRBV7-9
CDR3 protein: CASSLSEKTDNEQFF

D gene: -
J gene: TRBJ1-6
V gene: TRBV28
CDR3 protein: CASTNPGAGRPTPLHF

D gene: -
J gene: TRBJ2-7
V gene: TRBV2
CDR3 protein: CASIRRGASYEQDF

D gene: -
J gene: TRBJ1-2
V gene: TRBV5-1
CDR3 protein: CASSSYRAANYGYTF

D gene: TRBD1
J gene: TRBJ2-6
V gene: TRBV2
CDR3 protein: CASGTGPGANVLTF

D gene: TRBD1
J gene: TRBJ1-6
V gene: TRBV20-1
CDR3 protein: CSAAGTGWSPLHF

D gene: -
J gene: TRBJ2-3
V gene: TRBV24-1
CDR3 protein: CATSDLRGPGTDTQYF

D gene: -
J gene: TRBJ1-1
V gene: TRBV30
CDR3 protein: CAWSVWDRAAEAFF

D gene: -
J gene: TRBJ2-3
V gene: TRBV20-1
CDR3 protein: CSASSVGRSTDTQYF

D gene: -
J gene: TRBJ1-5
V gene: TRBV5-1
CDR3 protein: CASSPYRELRYHGNQPQHF

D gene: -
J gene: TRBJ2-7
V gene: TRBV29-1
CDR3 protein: CSVVSGTQNYEQYF

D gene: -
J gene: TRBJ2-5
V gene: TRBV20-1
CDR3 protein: CSARSGGPNGLETQYF

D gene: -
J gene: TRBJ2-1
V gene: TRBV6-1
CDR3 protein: CASSKQNVYNEQFF

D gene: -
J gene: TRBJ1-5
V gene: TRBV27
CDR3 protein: CASSGWGDNQPQHF

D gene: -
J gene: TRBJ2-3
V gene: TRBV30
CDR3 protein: CAWSPDSTDTQYF

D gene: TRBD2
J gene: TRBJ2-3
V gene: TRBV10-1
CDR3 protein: CASSESGTSGGADTQCF

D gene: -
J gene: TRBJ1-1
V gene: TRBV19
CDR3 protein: CASSLRLKGIMNTEAFF

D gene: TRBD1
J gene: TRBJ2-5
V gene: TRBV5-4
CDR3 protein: CASSPRDRVSETQYF

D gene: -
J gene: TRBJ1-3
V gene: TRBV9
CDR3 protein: CASSTGGRAHSGNTIYF

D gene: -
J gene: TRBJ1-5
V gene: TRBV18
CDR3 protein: CASSPPGQPQHF

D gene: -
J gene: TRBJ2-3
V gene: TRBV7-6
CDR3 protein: CASSQGTQNTQYF

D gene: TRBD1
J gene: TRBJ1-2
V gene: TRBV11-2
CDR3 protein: CASSGWTGLDGYTF

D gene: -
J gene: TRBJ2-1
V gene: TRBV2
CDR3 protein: CASAEGWYNEQFF

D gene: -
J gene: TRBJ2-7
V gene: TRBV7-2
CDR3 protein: CASSLDVGYEQYF

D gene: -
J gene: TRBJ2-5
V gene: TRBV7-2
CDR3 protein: CASSLAAMYQETQYF

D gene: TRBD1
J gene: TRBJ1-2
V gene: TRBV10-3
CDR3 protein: CAISGTGSTGYTF

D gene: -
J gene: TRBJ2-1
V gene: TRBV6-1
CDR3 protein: CASSYSRGRPLLYNEQFF

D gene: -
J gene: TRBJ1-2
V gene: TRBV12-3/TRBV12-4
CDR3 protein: CASSFKSRSVDYGYTF

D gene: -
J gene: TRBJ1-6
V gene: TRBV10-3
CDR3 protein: CAISGEKGSPLHF

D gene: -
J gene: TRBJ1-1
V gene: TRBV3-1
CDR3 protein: CASKHTGRNTEAFF

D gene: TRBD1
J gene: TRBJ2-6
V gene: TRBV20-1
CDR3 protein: CSARVHGTGIISGANVLTF

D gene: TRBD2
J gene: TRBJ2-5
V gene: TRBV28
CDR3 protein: CASSWLAGVNQETQYF

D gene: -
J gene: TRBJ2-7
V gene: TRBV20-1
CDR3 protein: CSARVEGLPPEQYF

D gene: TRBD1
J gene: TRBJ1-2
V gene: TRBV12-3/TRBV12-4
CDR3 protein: CASKITTGLDGYTF

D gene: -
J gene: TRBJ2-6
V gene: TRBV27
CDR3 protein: CASSPMRGAGANVLTF